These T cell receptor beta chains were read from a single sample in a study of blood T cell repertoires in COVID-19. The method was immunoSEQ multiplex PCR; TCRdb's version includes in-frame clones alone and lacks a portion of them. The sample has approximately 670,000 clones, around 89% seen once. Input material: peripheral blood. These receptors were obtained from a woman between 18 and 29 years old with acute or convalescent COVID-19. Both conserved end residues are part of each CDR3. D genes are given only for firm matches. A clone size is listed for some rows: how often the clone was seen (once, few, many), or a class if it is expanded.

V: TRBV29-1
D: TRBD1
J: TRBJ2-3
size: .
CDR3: CSAQGPTGATDTQYF
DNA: TGCAGCGCTCAGGGGCCCACAGGGGCAACAGATACGCAGTATTTT

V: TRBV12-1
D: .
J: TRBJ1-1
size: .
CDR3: CASSLPIWDRVSNTEAFF
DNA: TGTGCCAGCAGCTTACCCATCTGGGACAGGGTTTCGAACACTGAAGCTTTCTTT

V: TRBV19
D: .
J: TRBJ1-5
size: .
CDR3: CASSIVSGYSNQPQHF
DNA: TGTGCCAGTAGTATAGTCTCAGGTTATAGCAATCAGCCCCAGCATTTT

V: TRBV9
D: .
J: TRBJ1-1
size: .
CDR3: CASSVQVDPNTEAFF
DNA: TGTGCCAGCAGCGTACAGGTGGATCCGAACACTGAAGCTTTCTTT

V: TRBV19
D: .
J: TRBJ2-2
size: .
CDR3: CASSPDGEAGELFF
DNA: TGTGCCAGTAGTCCCGACGGAGAGGCCGGGGAGCTGTTTTTT

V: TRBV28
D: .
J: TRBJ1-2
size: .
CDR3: CASSLRGNNYGYTF
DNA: TGTGCCAGCAGTTTGAGAGGAAACAACTATGGCTACACCTTC

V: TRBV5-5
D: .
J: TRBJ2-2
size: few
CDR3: CASSPIPGQSAGELFF
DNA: TGTGCCAGCAGCCCCATCCCGGGACAATCGGCCGGGGAGCTGTTTTTT

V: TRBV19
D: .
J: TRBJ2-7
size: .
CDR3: CASSRGDEQYF
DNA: TGTGCCAGTAGTAGGGGGGACGAGCAGTACTTC

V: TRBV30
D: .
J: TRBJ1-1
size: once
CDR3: CAWSVQEGTEAFF
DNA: TGTGCCTGGAGTGTACAGGAGGGCACTGAAGCTTTCTTT

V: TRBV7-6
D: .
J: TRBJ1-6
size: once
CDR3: CASSLAEEGGSPLHF
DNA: TGTGCCAGCAGCTTAGCAGAAGAGGGTGGTTCACCCCTCCACTTT

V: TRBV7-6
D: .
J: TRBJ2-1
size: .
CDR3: CASSLVRAGSSYNEQFF
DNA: TGTGCCAGCAGCTTAGTTCGAGCGGGCAGCTCCTACAATGAGCAGTTCTTC

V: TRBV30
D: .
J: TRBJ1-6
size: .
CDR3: CAWRLYRDNSPLHF
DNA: TGTGCCTGGAGACTCTACAGGGATAATTCACCCCTCCACTTT

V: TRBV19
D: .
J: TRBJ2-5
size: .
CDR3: CASRIRDTAQETQYF
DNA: TGTGCCAGTAGAATCCGGGACACTGCCCAAGAGACCCAGTACTTC

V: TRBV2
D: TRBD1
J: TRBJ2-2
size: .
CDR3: CASSEQGDPGELFF
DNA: TGTGCCAGCAGTGAACAGGGGGATCCCGGGGAGCTGTTTTTT

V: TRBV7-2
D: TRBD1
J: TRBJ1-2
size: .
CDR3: CASRRQGDSYGYTF
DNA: TGTGCCAGCAGACGACAGGGGGACAGCTATGGCTACACCTTC

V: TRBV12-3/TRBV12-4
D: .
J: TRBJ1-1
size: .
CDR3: CASSTLTGEAFF
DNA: TGTGCCAGCAGCACCTTGACAGGAGAGGCTTTCTTT

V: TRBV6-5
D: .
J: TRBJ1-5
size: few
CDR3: CASRGNQPQHF
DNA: TGTGCCAGCCGAGGCAATCAGCCCCAGCATTTT

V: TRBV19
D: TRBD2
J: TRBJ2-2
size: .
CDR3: CASNPLAGSTGELFF
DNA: TGTGCCAGTAACCCACTAGCGGGGTCCACCGGGGAGCTGTTTTTT

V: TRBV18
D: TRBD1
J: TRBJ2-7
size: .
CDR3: CASSRETGPDYEQYF
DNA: TGTGCCAGCTCACGGGAGACAGGGCCGGACTACGAGCAGTACTTC

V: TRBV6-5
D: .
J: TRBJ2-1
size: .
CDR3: CASSLGTPHNEQFF
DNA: TGTGCCAGCAGTCTCGGGACTCCTCATAATGAGCAGTTCTTC

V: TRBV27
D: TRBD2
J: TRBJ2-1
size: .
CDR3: CASSFWAGGSDEGGNEQFF
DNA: TGTGCCAGCAGTTTTTGGGCGGGAGGCTCAGACGAGGGGGGCAATGAGCAGTTCTTC

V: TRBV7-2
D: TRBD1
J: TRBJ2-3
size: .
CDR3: CASSLAGDSRSTDTQYF
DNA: TGTGCCAGCAGCTTAGCGGGGGACAGCCGCAGCACAGATACGCAGTATTTT

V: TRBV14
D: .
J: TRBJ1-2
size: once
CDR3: CASSLGGANYGYTF
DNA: TGTGCCAGCAGCCTTGGGGGGGCTAACTATGGCTACACCTTC

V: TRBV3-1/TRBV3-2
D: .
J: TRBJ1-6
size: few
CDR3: CASIGVRTYRSPLHF
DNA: TGTGCCAGCATCGGGGTTAGGACCTATAGATCACCCCTCCACTTT

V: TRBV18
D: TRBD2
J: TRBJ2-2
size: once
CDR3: CASSDGTSGAYTGELFF
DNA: TGTGCCAGCTCAGATGGGACTAGCGGGGCTTACACCGGGGAGCTGTTTTTT

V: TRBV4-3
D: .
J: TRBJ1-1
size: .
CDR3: CATGGQLNTEAFF
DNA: TGCGCCACCGGCGGACAGCTGAACACTGAAGCTTTCTTT

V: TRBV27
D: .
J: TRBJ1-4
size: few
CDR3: CASSTGGDLRKLFF
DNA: TGTGCCAGCAGCACCGGGGGGGATCTGAGAAAACTGTTTTTT

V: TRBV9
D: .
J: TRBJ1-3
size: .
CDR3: CASSLRGLSGNTIYF
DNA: TGTGCCAGCAGCCTCCGGGGTCTCTCTGGAAACACCATATATTTT

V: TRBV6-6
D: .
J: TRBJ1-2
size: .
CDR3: CASSYLPQIGYTF
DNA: TGTGCCAGCAGTTACTTACCACAGATCGGCTACACCTTC

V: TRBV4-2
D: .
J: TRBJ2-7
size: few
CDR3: CASSHTSGTPTYEQYF
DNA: TGTGCCAGCAGCCATACCTCCGGGACACCCACCTACGAGCAGTACTTC

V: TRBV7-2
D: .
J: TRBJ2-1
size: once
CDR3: CASSQTLAYNEQFF
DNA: TGTGCCAGCAGCCAAACACTAGCCTACAATGAGCAGTTCTTC

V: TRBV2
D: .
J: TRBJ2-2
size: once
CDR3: CASSTPTDRHTGELFF
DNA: TGTGCCAGCAGTACTCCGACAGATAGGCACACCGGGGAGCTGTTTTTT

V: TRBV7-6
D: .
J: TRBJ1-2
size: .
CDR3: CASSPTDGDHYGYTF
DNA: TGTGCCAGCAGCCCCACGGATGGAGACCACTATGGCTACACCTTC

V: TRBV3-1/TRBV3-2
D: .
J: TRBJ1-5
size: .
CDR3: CASSPPQGWGQPQHF
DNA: TGTGCCAGCAGCCCCCCGCAGGGTTGGGGTCAGCCCCAGCATTTT

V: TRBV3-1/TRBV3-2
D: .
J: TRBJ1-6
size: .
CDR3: CASRIRVGNSPLHF
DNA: TGTGCCAGCAGAATCAGGGTTGGGAATTCACCCCTCCACTTT

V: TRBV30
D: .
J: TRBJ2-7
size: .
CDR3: CAWSVLTYEQYF
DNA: TGTGCCTGGAGTGTACTTACCTACGAGCAGTACTTC

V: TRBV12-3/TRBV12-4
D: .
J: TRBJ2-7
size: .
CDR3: CASSSRRVEQYF
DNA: TGTGCCAGCAGTAGCCGGCGGGTGGAGCAGTACTTC

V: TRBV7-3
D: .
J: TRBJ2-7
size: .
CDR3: CASSLTPGGEQYF
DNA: TGTGCCAGCAGCTTAACTCCCGGTGGCGAGCAGTACTTC

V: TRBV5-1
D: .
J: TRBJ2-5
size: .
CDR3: CASSPYQETQYF
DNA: TGCGCCAGCAGCCCTTACCAAGAGACCCAGTACTTC

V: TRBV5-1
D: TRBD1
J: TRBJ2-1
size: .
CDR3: CASSPPGGHEQFF
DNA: TGCGCCAGCAGCCCCCCAGGGGGTCATGAGCAGTTCTTC

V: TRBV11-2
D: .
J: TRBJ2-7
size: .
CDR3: CASSLARGGEQYF
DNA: TGTGCCAGCAGCTTGGCCAGGGGTGGCGAGCAGTACTTC

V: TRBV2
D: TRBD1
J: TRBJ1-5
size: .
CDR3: CASSRQGANQPQHF
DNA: TGTGCCAGCAGTCGACAGGGGGCAAATCAGCCCCAGCATTTT

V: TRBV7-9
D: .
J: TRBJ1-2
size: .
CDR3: CASSLDPFWGEGYGYTF
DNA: TGTGCCAGCAGCTTAGACCCCTTCTGGGGGGAGGGCTATGGCTACACCTTC

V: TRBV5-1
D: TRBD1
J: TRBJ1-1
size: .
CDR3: CASTLTGTNTEAFF
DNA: TGCGCCAGCACCCTGACAGGGACAAACACTGAAGCTTTCTTT

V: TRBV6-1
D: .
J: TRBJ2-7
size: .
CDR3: CASSEVRGQSYEQYF
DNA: TGTGCCAGCAGTGAAGTACGCGGACAGTCCTACGAGCAGTACTTC

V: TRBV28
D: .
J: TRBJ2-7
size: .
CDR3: CASSFRLPYEQYF
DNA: TGTGCCAGCAGTTTCCGACTTCCCTACGAGCAGTACTTC

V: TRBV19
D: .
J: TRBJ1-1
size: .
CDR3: CASSIGRGRVNTEAFF
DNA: TGTGCCAGTAGCATCGGGAGGGGCAGGGTCAACACTGAAGCTTTCTTT

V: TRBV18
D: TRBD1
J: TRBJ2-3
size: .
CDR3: CASSPFGQGAHDTQYF
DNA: TGTGCCAGCTCACCATTCGGACAGGGGGCGCATGATACGCAGTATTTT

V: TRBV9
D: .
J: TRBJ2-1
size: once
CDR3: CASSVGSGYNEQFF
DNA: TGTGCCAGCAGCGTAGGATCCGGGTACAATGAGCAGTTCTTC

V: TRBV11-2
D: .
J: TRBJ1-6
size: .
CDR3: CASSFARGSGSPLHF
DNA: TGTGCCAGCAGCTTCGCCCGGGGGTCCGGTTCACCCCTCCACTTT

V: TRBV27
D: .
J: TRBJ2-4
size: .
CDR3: CASSLRVQNFPIAKNIQYF
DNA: TGTGCCAGCAGTTTACGAGTCCAAAATTTCCCTATTGCCAAAAACATTCAGTACTTC

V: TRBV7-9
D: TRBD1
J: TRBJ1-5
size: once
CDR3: CASSLGDRVDQPQHF
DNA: TGTGCCAGCAGCTTAGGGGACAGGGTTGATCAGCCCCAGCATTTT

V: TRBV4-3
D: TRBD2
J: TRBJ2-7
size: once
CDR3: CASSQDERGSYEQYF
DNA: TGCGCCAGCAGCCAAGATGAGCGGGGGTCCTACGAGCAGTACTTC